The present TCR beta chain was sequenced within a study of early T cells in non-severe SARS-CoV-2 infection. This CDR3 region has 14 residues. CDR1 and CDR2 from the germline V gene are SGHTA and FQGTGA. Trimming removed 2 bases from V and 6 bases from J, with 10 bases in between. TCRdb reprocessed the 5' RACE reads with MiXCR, giving one entry per CDR3 protein. The table shows 70,000 to 75,000 distinct CDR3 sequences, with roughly an eighth occurring only once. The clonotype originates from an adult who was a healthcare worker with PCR-confirmed SARS-CoV-2 infection or an uninfected control (not recorded which). The chain couples TRBV7-3 to TRBJ2-2; D is uncertain. The sample consisted of whole blood. CDR3 coding DNA: TGTGCCAGCAGCTTATTGTCCCCCGCCGGGGAGCTGTTTTTT. Translating gives CASSLLSPAGELFF.